A selection of T cell receptor beta chains follows, all from one sample in a study of CD8+ T cells in alopecia areata. The assay was immunoSEQ multiplex PCR, and TCRdb's table has in-frame clones only and misses some. The sample carries some 98,000 clones, around 60% recorded once. The sequencing used CD8+ T cells sorted from blood, collected at week 4, from a patient treated with tofacitinib. The origin of the receptors is a human donor with alopecia areata. Both conserved end residues are trimmed from each CDR3. Each record gives: CDR3 protein, J gene, V gene.

ASSDMFRDRGYQPQH | TRBJ1-5 | TRBV2
ASSFSGSLYEQY | TRBJ2-7 | TRBV27
ASSQGPLAGHSYEQY | TRBJ2-7 | TRBV4-1
SIRGGDTQY | TRBJ2-3 | TRBV29-1
ASSISVNTEAF | TRBJ1-1 | TRBV19
ASSLSSGRDTQY | TRBJ2-3 | TRBV28
ASSLDFSSYNEQF | TRBJ2-1 | TRBV7-6
ASSISGQGSTEAF | TRBJ1-1 | TRBV19
ASSHLGNLGETQY | TRBJ2-5 | TRBV6-5
ASLPSTGGYEQY | TRBJ2-7 | TRBV27
AITFEAGGHDGYT | TRBJ1-2 | TRBV10-3
ASSLVGNTEAF | TRBJ1-1 | TRBV7-3
ASSHTETSGSSDTQY | TRBJ2-3 | TRBV13
ASTSLGSGSYEQY | TRBJ2-7 | TRBV13
ASSIRAPYGYT | TRBJ1-2 | TRBV7-9
ASRFGTYEQY | TRBJ2-7 | TRBV2
ASSLQGHGEQY | TRBJ2-7 | TRBV5-1
ALDGGLSNQPQH | TRBJ1-5 | TRBV30
SDGDRKAGYT | TRBJ1-2 | TRBV29-1
ASSEAPVMNTEAF | TRBJ1-1 | TRBV2
ASSFGRDGNYEQY | TRBJ2-7 | TRBV11-2
SVAAGWNQPQH | TRBJ1-5 | TRBV29-1
ASSLSAGNYEQY | TRBJ2-7 | TRBV5-6
ASSLPSSGSDEQF | TRBJ2-1 | TRBV2
ASSLIGTPTSLEQY | TRBJ2-7 | TRBV28
ASGQGNEQY | TRBJ2-7 | TRBV19
ASRPGLGEQF | TRBJ2-1 | TRBV28
ASSPNPQGGLDSYNEQF | TRBJ2-1 | TRBV4-2
ASRGGASDQPQH | TRBJ1-5 | TRBV25-1
ASSETGAINYGYT | TRBJ1-2 | TRBV25-1
ASSKGGLAGLRNTQY | TRBJ2-3 | TRBV21-1
ASSPSSGAAVYEQY | TRBJ2-7 | TRBV18
SVEDPDLAGRVTYNEQF | TRBJ2-1 | TRBV29-1
ASSLSGTPNTGELF | TRBJ2-2 | TRBV5-6
SVDLSGANVLT | TRBJ2-6 | TRBV29-1
ASSTVGPRNEQF | TRBJ2-1 | TRBV27
SVDGLDGEETQY | TRBJ2-5 | TRBV29-1
ASSDPAVGEAF | TRBJ1-1 | TRBV2
ASSLAFWGERGNEQF | TRBJ2-1 | TRBV14
ASSMTGAPNQPQH | TRBJ1-5 | TRBV19